The T cell receptor beta chain described here comes from a study of T-cell memory formation after mild COVID-19. A few counts support this clonotype. Its antigen is as yet unknown. Its ends do not fully match the called genes, so a read error is possible. TCRdb reprocessed the 5' RACE reads with MiXCR, giving one entry per CDR3 protein. The data show a few hundred thousand distinct CDR3 sequences, over 8.5% seen once. Whole-study results and caveats: Within pre-infection memory, some responding clones were found, suggesting cross-reactive memory joined. Later expanders leaned CD4+, whereas clones that contracted between day 15 and 85 were balanced CD4/CD8.

Germline V CDR1 and CDR2: MNHEY, SMNVEV (reference sequence). CDR3 length equals 14 residues. Sequenced material: PBMCs or a T cell subset sorted from them (not recorded which). This receptor was obtained from a man between 18 and 29 years old who had mild COVID-19 (a few samples of this study predate the infection). Cell type and time point are not known. J is TRBJ1-1 and V is TRBV27; D might be TRBD1 (6 bases). The CDR3 loop is CASSLSGTRTEAFF. Written as DNA, the CDR3 is TGTGCCAGCAGTCTATCCGGGACAAGGACTGAAGCTTTCTTT.